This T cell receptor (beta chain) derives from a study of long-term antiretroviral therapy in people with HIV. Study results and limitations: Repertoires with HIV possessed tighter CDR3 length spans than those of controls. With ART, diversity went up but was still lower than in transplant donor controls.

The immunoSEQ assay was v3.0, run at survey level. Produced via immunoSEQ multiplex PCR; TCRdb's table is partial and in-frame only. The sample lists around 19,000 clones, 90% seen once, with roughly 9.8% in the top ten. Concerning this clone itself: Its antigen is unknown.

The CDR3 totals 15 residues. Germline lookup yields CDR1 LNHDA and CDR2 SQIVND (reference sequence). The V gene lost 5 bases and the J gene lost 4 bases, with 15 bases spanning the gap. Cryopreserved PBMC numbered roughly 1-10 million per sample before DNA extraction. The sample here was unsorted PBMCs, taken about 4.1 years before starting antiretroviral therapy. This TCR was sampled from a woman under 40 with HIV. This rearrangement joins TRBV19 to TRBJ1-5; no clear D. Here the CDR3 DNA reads TGTGCCAGTAGTTTGGGTGGGGATCTTAATCAGCCCCAGCATTTT. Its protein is CASSLGGDLNQPQHF. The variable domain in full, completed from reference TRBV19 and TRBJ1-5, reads DGGITQSPKYLFRKEGQNVTLSCEQNLNHDAMYWYRQDPGQGLRLIYYSQIVNDFQKGDIAEGYSVSREKKESFPLTVTSAQKNPTAFYLCASSLGGDLNQPQHFGDGTRLSIL.